One T cell receptor beta chain is described in this entry. Its cognate antigen has yet to be identified. Nothing much larger sits one base from this clone, and base qualities are not available. This record belongs to a study of post-analysis software for immune sequencing data (dated by TCRdb to between 2014 and 2017). Study-wide context: Disease courses on record covered relapsing-remitting, secondary progressive and progressive-relapsing multiple sclerosis, though some patients had no subtype annotation. The patient repertoires were set against roughly eleven previously published healthy control repertoires from donors whose ages ranged from roughly 6 to 26 years. A subset of samples was prepared in parallel using single-end sample barcoding, then pooled and co-amplified after Illumina adapter ligation. Results the study describes overall, beyond this receptor: Patients showed significantly higher frequencies than controls for roughly five TRBV segments, among them TRBV5-6, TRBV5-1 and TRBV20-1. When samples were clustered directly using the F measure, samples prepared in the same batch co-clustered strongly, which prompted a batch-effect correction. The control group was slightly older than the multiple sclerosis patient group. Compared with controls, multiple sclerosis patients had significantly lower normalized Chao1 diversity, a finding suggesting substantial peripheral T-cell clonal expansion.

To demonstrate the VDJtools post-analysis software, the study profiled TCR beta repertoires from the peripheral blood of about 13 young patients with multiple sclerosis. The multiple sclerosis patients were children and adolescents ranging in age from roughly 6 to 15 years. From a lookup of the germline V gene, CDR1 and CDR2 are SGHTS and YDEGEE. Trimming takes 4 bases off V and 2 bases off J; junction bases not matched to a gene: 6. The cysteine opens and the phenylalanine closes a CDR3 of 16 amino acids. CDR3 DNA only is kept here, 48 bases in frame from base 1. Library preparation used PCR. Sequencing was carried out with an Illumina HiSeq 2500. Unique molecular identifiers were incorporated into TCR beta cDNA libraries to reduce PCR and sequencing biases. Per 1 to 10 million input T cells, approximately 500,000 cDNA molecules were obtained, such that each molecule approximated one T cell. Patient libraries were prepared and sequenced with the same protocol used for the earlier healthy control dataset. Within a given batch, samples were prepared together, multiplexed and sequenced on the same HiSeq lane. The authors processed their data as follows. MIGEC handled the raw barcoded reads, throwing out single-read molecular identifier groups before consensus assembly and CDR3 extraction. Clonotype tables were post-analysed with VDJtools, normalizing diversity by down-sampling all datasets to the smallest sample size. Repertoire overlap clustering matched CDR3 amino acid but not nucleotide sequences to correct batch-related cross-sample contamination. TCRdb redid the processing of the public reads, applying fastp at Q25 and MiXCR, and retained in-frame beta chains. Each CDR3 protein gets just one entry, which takes the most common genes and DNA from the rows behind it. TCRdb's processing, not the study's, gives the V and J calls here. This sample has fewer than 850,000 distinct CDR3 sequences in its table, and 25% to 30% of those were observed once. The ten largest clonotypes hold approximately 0.55% of the sample.

This chain joins TRBV5-8 to TRBJ2-3; a stretch of 11 junction bases matches TRBD2. The sequencing input was blood. This receptor was taken from a girl under 18 with multiple sclerosis. The CDR3 region has the sequence CASSQDSGGDTDTQYF. The DNA reads as follows: TGTGCCAGCAGCCAAGATAGCGGGGGGGACACAGATACGCAGTATTTT. Supplemented by the reference TRBV5-8 and TRBJ2-3 proteins around the CDR3, the complete variable domain is EAGVTQSPTHLIKTRGQQATLRCSPISGHTSVYWYQQALGLGLQFLLWYDEGEERNRGNFPPRFSGRQFPNYSSELNVNALELEDSALYLCASSQDSGGDTDTQYFGPGTRLTVL.